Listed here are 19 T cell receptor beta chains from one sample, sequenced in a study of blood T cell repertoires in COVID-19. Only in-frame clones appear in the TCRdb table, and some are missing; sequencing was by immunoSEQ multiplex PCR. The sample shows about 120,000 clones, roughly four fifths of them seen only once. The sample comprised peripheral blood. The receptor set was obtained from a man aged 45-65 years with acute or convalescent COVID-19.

The CDR3 protein is CAWAPLGREKLFF. CDR3 bases: TGTGCCTGGGCGCCCCTAGGGAGGGAAAAACTGTTTTTT. The chain recombines TRBV30 with TRBJ1-4; D remains unclear. Trimming cost V 5 bases and J 8 bases, with 15 bases left between them. Germline V gene sequence: CDR1 GTSNPN, CDR2 SVGIG (reference sequence). The CDR3 is 13 amino acids. The full variable domain, rest sourced from reference TRBV30 and TRBJ1-4, is SQTIHQWPATLVQPVGSPLSLECTVEGTSNPNLYWYRQAAGRGLQLLFYSVGIGQISSEVPQNLSASRPQDRQFILSSKKLLLSDSGFYLCAWAPLGREKLFFGSGTQLSVL.

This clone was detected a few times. The CDR3 region has the DNA TGTGCCAGCAGCTCCCTCTGGACAGGGAGGTCCTACAATGAGCAGTTCTTC. Translated: CASSSLWTGRSYNEQFF. The J gene is TRBJ2-1, the V gene TRBV11-2, with TRBD1 identical over 8 bases. CDR3 length: 17 amino acids. The germline V gene encodes CDR1 SGHAT and CDR2 FQNNGV. V dropped 4 bases and J dropped 1; count of bases not matched to a gene: 9.

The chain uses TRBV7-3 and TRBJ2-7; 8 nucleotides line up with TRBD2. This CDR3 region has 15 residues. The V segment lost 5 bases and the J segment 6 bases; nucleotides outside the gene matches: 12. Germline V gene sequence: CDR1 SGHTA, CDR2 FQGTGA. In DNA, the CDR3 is TGTGCCAGCAGCCCCCGGGGGGGTAGATTGGGCGAGCAGTACTTC. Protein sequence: CASSPRGGRLGEQYF.

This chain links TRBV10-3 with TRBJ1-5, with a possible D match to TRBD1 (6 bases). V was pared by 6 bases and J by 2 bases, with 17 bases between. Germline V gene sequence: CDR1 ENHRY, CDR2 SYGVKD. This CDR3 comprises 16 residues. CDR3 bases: TGTGCCATCAGCTCAGGGGTCTCCTTCGGCAATCAGCCCCAGCATTTT. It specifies CAISSGVSFGNQPQHF.

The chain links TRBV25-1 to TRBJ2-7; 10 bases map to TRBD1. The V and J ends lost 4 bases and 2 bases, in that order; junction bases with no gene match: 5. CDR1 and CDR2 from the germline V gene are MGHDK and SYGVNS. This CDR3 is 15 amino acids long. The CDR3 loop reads CASSGPGQGAYEQYF. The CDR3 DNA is TGTGCCAGCAGTGGCCCCGGACAGGGGGCCTACGAGCAGTACTTC.

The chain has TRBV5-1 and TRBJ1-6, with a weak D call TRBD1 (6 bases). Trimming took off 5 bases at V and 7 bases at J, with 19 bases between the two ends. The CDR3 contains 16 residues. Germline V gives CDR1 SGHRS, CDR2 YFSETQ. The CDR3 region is CASSTGSSGLNSPLHF. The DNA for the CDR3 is TGCGCCAGCAGTACAGGGTCTAGTGGGCTCAATTCACCCCTCCACTTT.

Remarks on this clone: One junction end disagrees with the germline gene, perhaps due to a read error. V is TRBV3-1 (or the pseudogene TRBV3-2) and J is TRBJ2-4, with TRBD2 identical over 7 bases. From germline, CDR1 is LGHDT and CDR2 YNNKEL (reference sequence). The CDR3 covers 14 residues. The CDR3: CASSQDWGGYIQYF. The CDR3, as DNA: TGTGCCAGCAGTCAAGATTGGGGGGGGTACATTCAGTACTTC.

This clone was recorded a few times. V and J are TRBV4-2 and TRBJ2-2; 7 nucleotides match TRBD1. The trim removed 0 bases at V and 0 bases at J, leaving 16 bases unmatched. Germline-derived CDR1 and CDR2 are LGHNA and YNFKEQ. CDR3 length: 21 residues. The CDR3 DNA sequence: TGTGCCAGCAGCCAAGAAAGGGCCCTCCCGGGACAGACCACGAACACCGGGGAGCTGTTTTTT. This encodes CASSQERALPGQTTNTGELFF.

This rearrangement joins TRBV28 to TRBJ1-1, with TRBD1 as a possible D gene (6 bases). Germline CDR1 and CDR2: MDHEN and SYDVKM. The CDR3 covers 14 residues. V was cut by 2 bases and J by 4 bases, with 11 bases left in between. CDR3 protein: CASSLLDSPTEAFF. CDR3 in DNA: TGTGCCAGCAGTTTACTGGACAGTCCCACTGAAGCTTTCTTT.

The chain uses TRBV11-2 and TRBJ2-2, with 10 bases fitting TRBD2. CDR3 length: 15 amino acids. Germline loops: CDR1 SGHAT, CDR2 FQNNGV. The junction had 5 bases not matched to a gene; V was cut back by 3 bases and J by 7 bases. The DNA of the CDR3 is TGTGCCAGCAGCTTCCAGCGGGGGGGCTTCGGGGAGCTGTTTTTT. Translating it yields CASSFQRGGFGELFF.

The CDR3 DNA is TGTGCCAGTAGTATCCCGGGGAGGCCCAATCAGCCCCAGCATTTT. Translation: CASSIPGRPNQPQHF. V gene TRBV19 combines with J gene TRBJ1-5; no clear D. The germline CDR1 and CDR2 sequences are LNHDA and SQIVND (reference sequence). The germline V and J ends were trimmed by 3 bases and 3 bases, with 12 bases remaining between them. The CDR3 contains 15 residues.

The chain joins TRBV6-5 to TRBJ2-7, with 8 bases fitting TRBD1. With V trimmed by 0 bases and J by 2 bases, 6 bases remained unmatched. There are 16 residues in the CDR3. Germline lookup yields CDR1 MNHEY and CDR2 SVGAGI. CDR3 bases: TGTGCCAGCAGTTACTCGATGTACAGGGGGGCCTACGAGCAGTACTTC. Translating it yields CASSYSMYRGAYEQYF.

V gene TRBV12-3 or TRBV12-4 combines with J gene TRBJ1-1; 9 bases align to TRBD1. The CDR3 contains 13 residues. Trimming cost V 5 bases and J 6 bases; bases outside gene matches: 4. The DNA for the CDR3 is TGTGCCAGCAGTCAGGACAGGGGCGCTGAAGCTTTCTTT. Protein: CASSQDRGAEAFF.

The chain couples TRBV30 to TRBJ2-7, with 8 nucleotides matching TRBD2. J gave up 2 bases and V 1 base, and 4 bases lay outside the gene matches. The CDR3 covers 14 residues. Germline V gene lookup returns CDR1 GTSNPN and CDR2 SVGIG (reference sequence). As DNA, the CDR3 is TGTGCCTGGAGTGCCCAGCGGGGGACCTACGAGCAGTACTTC. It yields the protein CAWSAQRGTYEQYF.

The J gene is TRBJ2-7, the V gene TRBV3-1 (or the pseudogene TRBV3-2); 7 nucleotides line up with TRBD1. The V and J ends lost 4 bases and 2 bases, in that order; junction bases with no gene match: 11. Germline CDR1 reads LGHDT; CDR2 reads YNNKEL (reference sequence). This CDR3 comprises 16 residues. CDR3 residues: CASSPYRDSAPYEQYF. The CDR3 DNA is TGTGCCAGCAGCCCTTACCGGGACAGCGCTCCCTACGAGCAGTACTTC.

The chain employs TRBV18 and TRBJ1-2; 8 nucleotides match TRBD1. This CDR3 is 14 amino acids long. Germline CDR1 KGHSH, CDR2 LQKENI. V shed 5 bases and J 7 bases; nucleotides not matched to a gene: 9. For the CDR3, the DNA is TGTGCCAGCTCATCATTAACAGGGGGAAGTGGCTACACCTTC. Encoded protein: CASSSLTGGSGYTF.

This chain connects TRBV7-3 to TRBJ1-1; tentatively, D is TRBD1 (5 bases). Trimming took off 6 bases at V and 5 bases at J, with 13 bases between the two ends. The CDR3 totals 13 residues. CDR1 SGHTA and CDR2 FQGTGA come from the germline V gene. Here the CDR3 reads CASSPGGYTEAFF. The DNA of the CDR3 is TGTGCCAGCAGTCCCGGGGGATATACTGAAGCTTTCTTT.

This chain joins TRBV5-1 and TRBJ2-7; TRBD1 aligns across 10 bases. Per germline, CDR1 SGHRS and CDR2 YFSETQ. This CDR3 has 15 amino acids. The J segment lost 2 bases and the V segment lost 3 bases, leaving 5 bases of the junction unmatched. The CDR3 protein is CASSYAGTGAYEQYF. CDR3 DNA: TGCGCCAGCAGCTACGCCGGGACAGGGGCCTACGAGCAGTACTTC.

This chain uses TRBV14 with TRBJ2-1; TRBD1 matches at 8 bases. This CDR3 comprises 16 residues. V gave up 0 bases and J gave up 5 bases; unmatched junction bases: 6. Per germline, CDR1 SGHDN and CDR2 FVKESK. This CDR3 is CASSQEFRGRDNEQFF. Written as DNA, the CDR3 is TGTGCCAGCAGCCAAGAGTTCAGGGGGCGAGACAATGAGCAGTTCTTC.